Sequencing of this TCR beta chain was carried out in a study of T-cell memory formation after mild COVID-19. TCRdb ran MiXCR on the 5' RACE reads and lists one entry per CDR3 protein. Among fewer than 150,000 distinct CDR3 sequences, approximately 6.3% were seen once, and the ten largest hold roughly 2.2%. The CDR3 extends over 15 amino acids. Germline values: CDR1 SGHTA, CDR2 FQGNSA. Unmatched junction bases numbered 6, after V lost 2 bases and J lost 4 bases. This clonotype was found a few times. The J gene is TRBJ2-5, the V gene TRBV7-2, with TRBD2 matching 8 bases. This TCR came from an adult woman who had mild COVID-19 (a few samples of this study predate the infection). Cell type and time point are not known. Sample: PBMCs or a T cell subset sorted from them (not recorded which). The CDR3 DNA sequence: TGTGCCAGCAGCTTAATGGCGGGGGGCCGAGAGACCCAGTACTTC. Its protein is CASSLMAGGRETQYF.